The clone carrying this TCR beta chain occurred a few times. The source of the sample is a study of blood T cells in healthy people across ages. The second PCR ran about 6 to 12 cycles with a sample-barcoded 5' primer and J-beta primers. TCRdb used MiXCR to reprocess the 5' RACE reads, holding one entry per CDR3 protein. The sample yields 850,000 or so distinct CDR3 sequences, around 30% seen once. The germline CDR1 and CDR2 sequences are DFQATT and SNEGSKA (reference sequence). This CDR3 has 17 amino acids. The V segment lost 0 bases and the J segment 2 bases; nucleotides outside the gene matches: 6.

Sequencing was carried out using blood. The rearrangement uses TRBV20-1 and TRBJ2-3; 12 nucleotides match TRBD2. This TCR was sampled from a woman at least 80 years old in good health. CDR3 sequence reads: CSARDRTSGTLTDTQYF. CDR3 DNA sequence: TGCAGTGCTAGAGATAGGACTAGCGGGACTCTCACAGATACGCAGTATTTT.